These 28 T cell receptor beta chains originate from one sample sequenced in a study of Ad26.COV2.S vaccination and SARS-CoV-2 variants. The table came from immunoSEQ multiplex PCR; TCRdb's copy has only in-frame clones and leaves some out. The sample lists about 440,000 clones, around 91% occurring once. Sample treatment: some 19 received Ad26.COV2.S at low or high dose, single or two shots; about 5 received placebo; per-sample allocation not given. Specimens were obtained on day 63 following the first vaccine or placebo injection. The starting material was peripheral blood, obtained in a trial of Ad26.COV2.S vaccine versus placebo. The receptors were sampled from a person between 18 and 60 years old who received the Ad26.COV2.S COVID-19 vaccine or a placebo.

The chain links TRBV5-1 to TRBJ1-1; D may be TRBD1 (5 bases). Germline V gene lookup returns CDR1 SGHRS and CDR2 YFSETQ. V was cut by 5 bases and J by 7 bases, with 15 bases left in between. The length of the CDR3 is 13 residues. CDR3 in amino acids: CASSSTPRGEAFF. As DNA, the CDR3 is TGCGCCAGCAGTTCGACCCCTAGGGGTGAAGCTTTCTTT. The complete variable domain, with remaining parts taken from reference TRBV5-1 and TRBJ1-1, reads KAGVTQTPRYLIKTRGQQVTLSCSPISGHRSVSWYQQTPGQGLQFLFEYFSETQRNKGNFPGRFSGRQFSNSRSEMNVSTLELGDSALYLCASSSTPRGEAFFGQGTRLTVV.

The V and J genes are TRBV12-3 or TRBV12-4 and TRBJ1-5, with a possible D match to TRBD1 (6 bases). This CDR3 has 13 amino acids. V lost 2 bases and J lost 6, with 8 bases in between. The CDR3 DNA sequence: TGTGCCAGCAGTTTACAGGGGACTCAGCCCCAGCATTTT. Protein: CASSLQGTQPQHF.

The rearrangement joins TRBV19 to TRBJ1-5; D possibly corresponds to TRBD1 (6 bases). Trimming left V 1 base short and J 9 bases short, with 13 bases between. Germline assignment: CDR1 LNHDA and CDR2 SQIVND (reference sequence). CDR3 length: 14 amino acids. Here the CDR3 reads CASSIGGGRGPQHF. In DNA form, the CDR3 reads TGTGCCAGTAGTATAGGCGGGGGGCGGGGGCCCCAGCATTTT.

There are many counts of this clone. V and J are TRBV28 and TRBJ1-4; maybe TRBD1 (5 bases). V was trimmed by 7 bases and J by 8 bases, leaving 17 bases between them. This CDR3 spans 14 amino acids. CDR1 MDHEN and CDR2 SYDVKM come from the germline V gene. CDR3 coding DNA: TGTGCCAGCACCCTCGACAGAGTCCCAGAAAAACTGTTTTTT. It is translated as CASTLDRVPEKLFF.

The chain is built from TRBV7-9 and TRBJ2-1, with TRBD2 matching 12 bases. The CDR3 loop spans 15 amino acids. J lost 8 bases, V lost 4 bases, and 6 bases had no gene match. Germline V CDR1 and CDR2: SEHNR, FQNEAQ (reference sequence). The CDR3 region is CASSSLAGGGDEQFF. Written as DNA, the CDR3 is TGTGCCAGCAGCTCACTAGCGGGAGGAGGCGATGAGCAGTTCTTC.

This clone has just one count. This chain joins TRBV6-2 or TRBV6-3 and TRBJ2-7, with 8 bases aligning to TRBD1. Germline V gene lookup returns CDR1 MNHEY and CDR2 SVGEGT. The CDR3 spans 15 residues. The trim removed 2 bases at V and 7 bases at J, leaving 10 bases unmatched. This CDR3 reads CASSYIRTGIGEQYF. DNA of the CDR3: TGTGCCAGCAGTTACATACGGACAGGGATAGGGGAGCAGTACTTC.

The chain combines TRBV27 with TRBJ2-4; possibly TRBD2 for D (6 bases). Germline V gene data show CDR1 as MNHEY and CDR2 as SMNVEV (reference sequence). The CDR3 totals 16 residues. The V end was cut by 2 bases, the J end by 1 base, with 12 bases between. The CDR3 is CASSLGAAGAKNIQYF. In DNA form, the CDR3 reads TGTGCCAGCAGTTTAGGAGCTGCGGGGGCCAAAAACATTCAGTACTTC.

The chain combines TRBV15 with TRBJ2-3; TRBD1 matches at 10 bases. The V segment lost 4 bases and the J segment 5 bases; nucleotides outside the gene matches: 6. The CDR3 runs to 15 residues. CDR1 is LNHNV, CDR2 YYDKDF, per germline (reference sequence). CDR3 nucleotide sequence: TGTGCCACCAGCACTCCGGGACAGGGGAGAGATACGCAGTATTTT. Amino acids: CATSTPGQGRDTQYF.

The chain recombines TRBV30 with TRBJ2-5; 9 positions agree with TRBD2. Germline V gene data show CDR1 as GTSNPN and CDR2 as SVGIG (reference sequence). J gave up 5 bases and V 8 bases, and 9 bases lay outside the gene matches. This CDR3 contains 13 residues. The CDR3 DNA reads TGTGCCGCGGGGCGGGAGGGCCCGGAGACCCAGTACTTC. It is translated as CAAGREGPETQYF.

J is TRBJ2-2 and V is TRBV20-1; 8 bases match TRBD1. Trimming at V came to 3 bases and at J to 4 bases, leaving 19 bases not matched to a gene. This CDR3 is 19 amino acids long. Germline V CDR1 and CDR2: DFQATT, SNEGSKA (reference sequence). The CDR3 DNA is TGCAGTGCTAGTTCTTTTCCGGGCAGGGGGCACGTAGGCACCGGGGAGCTGTTTTTT. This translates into CSASSFPGRGHVGTGELFF.

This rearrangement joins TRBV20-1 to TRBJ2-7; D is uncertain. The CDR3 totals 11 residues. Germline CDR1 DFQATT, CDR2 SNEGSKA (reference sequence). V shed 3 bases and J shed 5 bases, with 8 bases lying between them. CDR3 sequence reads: CSASMRDEQYF. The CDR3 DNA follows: TGCAGTGCTAGTATGCGCGACGAGCAGTACTTC.

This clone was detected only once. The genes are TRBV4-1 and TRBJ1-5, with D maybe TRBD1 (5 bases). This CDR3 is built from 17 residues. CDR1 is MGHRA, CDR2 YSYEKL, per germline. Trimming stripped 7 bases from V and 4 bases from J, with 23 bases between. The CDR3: CASTPDHGGAGNQPQHF. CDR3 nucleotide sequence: TGCGCCAGCACCCCGGATCATGGAGGGGCAGGAAATCAGCCCCAGCATTTT.

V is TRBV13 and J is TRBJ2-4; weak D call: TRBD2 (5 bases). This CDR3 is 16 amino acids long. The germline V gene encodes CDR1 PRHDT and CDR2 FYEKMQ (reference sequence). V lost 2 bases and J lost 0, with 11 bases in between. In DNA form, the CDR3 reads TGTGCCAGCAGCTTAAGGGCCCGGGGAGCCAAAAACATTCAGTACTTC. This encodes CASSLRARGAKNIQYF.

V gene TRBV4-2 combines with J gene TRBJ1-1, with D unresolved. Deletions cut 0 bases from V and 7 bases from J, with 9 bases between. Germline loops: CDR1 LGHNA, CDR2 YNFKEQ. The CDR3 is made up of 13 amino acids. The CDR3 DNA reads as TGTGCCAGCAGCCAAGACTCCCGTCTTGAAGCTTTCTTT. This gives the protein CASSQDSRLEAFF.

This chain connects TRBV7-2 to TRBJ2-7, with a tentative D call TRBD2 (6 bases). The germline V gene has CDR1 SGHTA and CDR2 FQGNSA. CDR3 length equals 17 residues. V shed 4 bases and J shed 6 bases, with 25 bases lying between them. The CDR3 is CASSSRARGGYQLEQYF. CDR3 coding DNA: TGTGCCAGCAGCTCACGGGCGCGGGGCGGATACCAGCTCGAGCAGTACTTC.

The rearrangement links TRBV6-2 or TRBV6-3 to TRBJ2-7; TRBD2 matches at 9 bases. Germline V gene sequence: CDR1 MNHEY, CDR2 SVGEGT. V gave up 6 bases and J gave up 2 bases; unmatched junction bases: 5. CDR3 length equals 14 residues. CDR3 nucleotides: TGTGCCAGCAGCCAGATAGCGGGAGCCTACGAGCAGTACTTC. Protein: CASSQIAGAYEQYF.

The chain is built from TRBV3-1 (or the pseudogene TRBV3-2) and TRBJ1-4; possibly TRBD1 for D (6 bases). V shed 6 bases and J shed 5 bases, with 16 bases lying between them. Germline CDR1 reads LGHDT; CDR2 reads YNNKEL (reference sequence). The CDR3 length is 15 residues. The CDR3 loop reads CASSHTGNGNEKLFF. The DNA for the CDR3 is TGTGCCAGCAGTCATACAGGGAACGGGAATGAAAAACTGTTTTTT.

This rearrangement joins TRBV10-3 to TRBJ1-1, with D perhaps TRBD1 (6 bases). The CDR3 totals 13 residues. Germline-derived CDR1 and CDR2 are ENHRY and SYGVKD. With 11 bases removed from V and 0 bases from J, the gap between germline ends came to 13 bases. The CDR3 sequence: CAAKDRMNTEAFF. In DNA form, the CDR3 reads TGTGCCGCCAAGGACAGAATGAACACTGAAGCTTTCTTT.

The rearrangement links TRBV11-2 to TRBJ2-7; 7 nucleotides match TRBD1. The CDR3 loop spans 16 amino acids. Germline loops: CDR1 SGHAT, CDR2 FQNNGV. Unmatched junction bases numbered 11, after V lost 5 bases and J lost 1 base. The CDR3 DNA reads TGTGCCAGCAGCAAGCTCGGGACAGCATCTTCCTACGAGCAGTACTTC. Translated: CASSKLGTASSYEQYF. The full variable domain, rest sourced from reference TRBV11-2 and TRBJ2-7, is EAGVAQSPRYKIIEKRQSVAFWCNPISGHATLYWYQQILGQGPKLLIQFQNNGVVDDSQLPKDRFSAERLKGVDSTLKIQPAKLEDSAVYLCASSKLGTASSYEQYFGPGTRLTVT.

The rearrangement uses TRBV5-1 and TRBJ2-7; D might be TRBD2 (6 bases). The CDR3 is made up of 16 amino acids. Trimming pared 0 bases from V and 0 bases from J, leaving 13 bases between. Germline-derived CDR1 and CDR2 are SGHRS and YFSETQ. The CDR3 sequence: CASSLDGAGRSYEQYF. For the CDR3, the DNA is TGCGCCAGCAGCTTGGATGGCGCGGGGCGCTCCTACGAGCAGTACTTC.

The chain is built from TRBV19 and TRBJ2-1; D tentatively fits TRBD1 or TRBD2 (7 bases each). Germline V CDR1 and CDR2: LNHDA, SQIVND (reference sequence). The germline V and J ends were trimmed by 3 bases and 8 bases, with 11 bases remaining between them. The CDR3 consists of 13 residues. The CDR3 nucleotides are TGTGCCAGTAGTATCCAGGGGGGGTATGAGCAGTTCTTC. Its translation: CASSIQGGYEQFF. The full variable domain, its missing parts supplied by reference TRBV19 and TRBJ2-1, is DGGITQSPKYLFRKEGQNVTLSCEQNLNHDAMYWYRQDPGQGLRLIYYSQIVNDFQKGDIAEGYSVSREKKESFPLTVTSAQKNPTAFYLCASSIQGGYEQFFGPGTRLTVL.

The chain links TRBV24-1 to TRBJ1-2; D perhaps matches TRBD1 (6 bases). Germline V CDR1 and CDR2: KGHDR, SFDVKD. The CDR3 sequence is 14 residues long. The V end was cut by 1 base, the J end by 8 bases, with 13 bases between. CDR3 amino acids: CATSDFGTSRGYTF. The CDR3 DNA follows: TGTGCCACCAGTGATTTCGGGACATCGAGGGGCTACACCTTC.

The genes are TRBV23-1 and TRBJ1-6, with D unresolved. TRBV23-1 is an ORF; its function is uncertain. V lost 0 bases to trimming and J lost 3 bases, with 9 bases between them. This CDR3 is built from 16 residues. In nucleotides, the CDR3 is TGCGCCAGCAGTCAATCGGGGAGAGGCTATAATTCACCCCTCCACTTT. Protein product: CASSQSGRGYNSPLHF.

The CDR3 DNA sequence: TGTGCCAGCAGTTTCTACCCTAGGACAGGGCAGAGTGAAGCTTTCTTT. It translates to CASSFYPRTGQSEAFF. The J gene is TRBJ1-1, the V gene TRBV27; 8 bases match TRBD1. The CDR3 extends over 16 amino acids. CDR1 and CDR2 (germline): MNHEY, SMNVEV (reference sequence). The J segment lost 7 bases and the V segment lost 3 bases, leaving 13 bases of the junction unmatched.

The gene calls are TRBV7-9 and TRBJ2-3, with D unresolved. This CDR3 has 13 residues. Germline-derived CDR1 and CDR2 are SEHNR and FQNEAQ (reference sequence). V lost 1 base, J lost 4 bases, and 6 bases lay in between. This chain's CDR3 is CASSLVGPDTQYF. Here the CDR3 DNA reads TGTGCCAGCAGCTTAGTCGGCCCAGATACGCAGTATTTT.

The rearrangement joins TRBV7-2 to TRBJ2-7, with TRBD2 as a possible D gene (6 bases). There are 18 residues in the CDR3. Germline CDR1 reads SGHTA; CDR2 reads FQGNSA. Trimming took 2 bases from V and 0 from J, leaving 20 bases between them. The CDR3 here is CASSLSKGSSAFSYEQYF. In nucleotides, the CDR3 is TGTGCCAGCAGCTTATCCAAGGGGTCTAGCGCCTTCTCCTACGAGCAGTACTTC.

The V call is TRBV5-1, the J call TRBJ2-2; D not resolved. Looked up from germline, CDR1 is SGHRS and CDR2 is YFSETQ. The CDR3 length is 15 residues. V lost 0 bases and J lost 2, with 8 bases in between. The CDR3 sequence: CASSLAPENTGELFF. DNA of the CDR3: TGCGCCAGCAGCTTGGCCCCAGAAAACACCGGGGAGCTGTTTTTT.

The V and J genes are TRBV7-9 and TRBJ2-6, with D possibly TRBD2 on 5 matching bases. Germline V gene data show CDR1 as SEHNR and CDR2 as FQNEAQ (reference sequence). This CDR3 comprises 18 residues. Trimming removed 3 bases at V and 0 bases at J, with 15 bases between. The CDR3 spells CASSFPEENLSGANVLTF. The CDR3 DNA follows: TGTGCCAGCAGCTTCCCGGAGGAGAACCTCTCTGGGGCCAACGTCCTGACTTTC.